The 11 T cell receptor beta chains below all came from one sample that was sequenced in a study of blood T cell repertoires in COVID-19. Generated by immunoSEQ multiplex PCR, the TCRdb table keeps only in-frame clones and is missing some. The sample contains around 170,000 clones, approximately 80% of which appear only once. Material for sequencing was PBMCs or T cells enriched from blood (not recorded which). The receptors shown here come from a man aged 50-60 years who had recovered from COVID-19.

The chain has TRBV2 and TRBJ1-2; perhaps TRBD1 as D (6 bases). The ends were cut back, 5 bases at V and 3 bases at J, with 10 bases in the middle. From germline, CDR1 is SNHLY and CDR2 FYNNEI. This CDR3 is 13 amino acids long. The CDR3 spells CASSSGQYYGYTF. CDR3 bases: TGTGCCAGCAGTTCTGGACAGTACTATGGCTACACCTTC.

The genes are TRBV10-3 and TRBJ1-6; D unresolved. There are 15 residues in the CDR3. Per the germline V gene, CDR1 is ENHRY and CDR2 is SYGVKD. Trimming took 2 bases from V and 5 from J, leaving 10 bases between them. The DNA for the CDR3 is TGTGCCATCAGTGAGCTTGGGCGAAATAATTCACCCCTCCACTTT. This translates into CAISELGRNNSPLHF.

The chain carries TRBV4-1 and TRBJ1-2; D is unresolved. Trimming shortened V by 3 bases and J by 8 bases, and 10 bases separated the two germline ends. CDR1 MGHRA and CDR2 YSYEKL come from the germline V gene. The CDR3 totals 12 residues. The CDR3 sequence: CASSHGSWGYTF. The CDR3 nucleotides read TGCGCCAGCAGCCACGGTAGCTGGGGCTACACCTTC.

The chain employs TRBV5-5 and TRBJ1-2, with 7 bases aligning to TRBD1. J was trimmed by 6 bases and V by 0 bases; bases with no gene match: 8. CDR3 length equals 15 residues. In germline, CDR1 is SGHKS, CDR2 YYEKEE (reference sequence). CDR3 coding DNA: TGTGCCAGCAGCTTGGCCATAAGAGGACAGGATGGCTACACCTTC. Its translation: CASSLAIRGQDGYTF. Full variable domain (rest looked up from reference TRBV5-5 and TRBJ1-2): DAGVTQSPTHLIKTRGQQVTLRCSPISGHKSVSWYQQVLGQGPQFIFQYYEKEERGRGNFPDRFSARQFPNYSSELNVNALLLGDSALYLCASSLAIRGQDGYTFGSGTRLTVV.

This clone was detected once. The chain joins TRBV18 to TRBJ1-2, with 8 positions matching TRBD1. The CDR3 consists of 16 residues. J was trimmed by 4 bases and V by 4 bases; bases with no gene match: 11. Looked up from germline, CDR1 is KGHSH and CDR2 is LQKENI. The CDR3 coding sequence is TGTGCCAGCTCACTTATGGGACAGGTCGGAACCTATGGCTACACCTTC. Translation gives CASSLMGQVGTYGYTF.

The chain employs TRBV10-2 and TRBJ2-7; no definite D call. CDR3 length equals 13 residues. The V gene's germline CDR1 is WSHSY and CDR2 SAAADI. Trimming took off 7 bases at V and 0 bases at J, with 10 bases between the two ends. This CDR3 is CASMAVDSYEQYF. The DNA of the CDR3 is TGCGCCAGCATGGCAGTCGACTCCTACGAGCAGTACTTC.

The chain uses TRBV5-1 and TRBJ1-3; D remains ambiguous. The ends were cut back, 0 bases at V and 4 bases at J, with 14 bases in the middle. Germline CDR1 SGHRS, CDR2 YFSETQ. This CDR3 has 16 residues. CDR3 in amino acids: CASSLAAAAAGNTIYF. The CDR3 bases are TGCGCCAGCAGCTTGGCCGCGGCAGCGGCCGGAAACACCATATATTTT.

The chain employs TRBV7-4 and TRBJ1-5; a weak D match, TRBD1 (5 bases). CDR3 length: 14 amino acids. Germline V lookup: CDR1 SGHVT, CDR2 SQSDAQ. Deletions cut 2 bases from V and 9 bases from J, with 14 bases between. CDR3 in amino acids: CASSLWCRARPQHF. The CDR3 nucleotides read TGTGCCAGCAGCTTATGGTGCAGGGCCAGGCCCCAGCATTTT.

The chain is built from TRBV9 and TRBJ2-6, with D unresolved. V was trimmed by 2 bases and J by 1 base, leaving 19 bases between them. Germline V CDR1 and CDR2: SGDLS, YYNGEE. The length of the CDR3 is 19 residues. CDR3 residues: CASSVSRGLTWSGANVLTF. The CDR3 DNA reads as TGTGCCAGCAGCGTTTCCCGCGGCCTAACATGGTCTGGGGCCAACGTCCTGACTTTC.

This clone was detected only a few times. This sequence joins TRBV6-2 or TRBV6-3 and TRBJ1-2; D remains unclear. Germline loops: CDR1 MNHEY, CDR2 SVGEGT. Trimming took off 4 bases at V and 7 bases at J, with 13 bases between the two ends. The CDR3 is 13 amino acids. The CDR3 sequence is CASSLVRESGYTF. The CDR3 nucleotides read TGTGCCAGCAGTTTGGTGAGGGAAAGTGGCTACACCTTC.

The chain has TRBV5-1 and TRBJ1-6; 8 bases match TRBD1. The CDR3 sequence is 16 residues long. Unmatched junction bases numbered 10, after V lost 4 bases and J lost 7 bases. CDR1 is SGHRS and CDR2 is YFSETQ in the germline V gene. The CDR3 region is CASSDHGQGVNSPLHF. In DNA form, the CDR3 reads TGCGCCAGCAGCGATCACGGACAGGGTGTAAATTCACCCCTCCACTTT.